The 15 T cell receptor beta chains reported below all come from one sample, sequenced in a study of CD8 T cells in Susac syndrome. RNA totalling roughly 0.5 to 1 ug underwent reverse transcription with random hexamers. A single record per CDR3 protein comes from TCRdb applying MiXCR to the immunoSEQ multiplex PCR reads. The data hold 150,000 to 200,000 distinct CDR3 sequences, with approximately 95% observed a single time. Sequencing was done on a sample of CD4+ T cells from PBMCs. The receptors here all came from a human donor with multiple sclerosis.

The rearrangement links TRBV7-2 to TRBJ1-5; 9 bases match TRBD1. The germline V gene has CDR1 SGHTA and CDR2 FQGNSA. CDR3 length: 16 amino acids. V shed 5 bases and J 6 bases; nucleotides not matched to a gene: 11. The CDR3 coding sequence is TGTGCCAGCAGCCCTGAAGCGGGACAGGGTGGTCAGCCCCAGCATTTT. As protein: CASSPEAGQGGQPQHF. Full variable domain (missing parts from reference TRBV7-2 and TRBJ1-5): GAGVSQSPSNKVTEKGKDVELRCDPISGHTALYWYRQSLGQGLEFLIYFQGNSAPDKSGLPSDRFSAERTGGSVSTLTIQRTQQEDSAVYLCASSPEAGQGGQPQHFGDGTRLSIL.

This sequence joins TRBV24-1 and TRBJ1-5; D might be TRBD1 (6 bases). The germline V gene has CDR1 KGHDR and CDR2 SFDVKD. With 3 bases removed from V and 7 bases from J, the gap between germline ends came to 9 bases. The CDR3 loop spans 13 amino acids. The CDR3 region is CATSDRGGQPQHF. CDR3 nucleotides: TGTGCCACCAGTGATAGAGGGGGGCAGCCCCAGCATTTT.

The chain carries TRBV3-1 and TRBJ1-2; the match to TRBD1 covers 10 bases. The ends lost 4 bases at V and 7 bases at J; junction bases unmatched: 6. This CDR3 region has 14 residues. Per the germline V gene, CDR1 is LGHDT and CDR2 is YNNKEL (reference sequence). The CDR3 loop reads CASSPRQGAIGYTF. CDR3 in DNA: TGTGCCAGCAGCCCAAGACAGGGGGCGATTGGCTACACCTTC.

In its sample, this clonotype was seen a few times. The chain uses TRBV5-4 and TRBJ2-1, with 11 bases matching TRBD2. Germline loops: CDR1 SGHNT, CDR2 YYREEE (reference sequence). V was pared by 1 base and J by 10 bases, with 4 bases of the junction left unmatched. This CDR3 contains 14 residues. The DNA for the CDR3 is TGTGCCAGCAGCTTGACTAGCGGGAGTGGAGAGCAGTTCTTC. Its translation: CASSLTSGSGEQFF.

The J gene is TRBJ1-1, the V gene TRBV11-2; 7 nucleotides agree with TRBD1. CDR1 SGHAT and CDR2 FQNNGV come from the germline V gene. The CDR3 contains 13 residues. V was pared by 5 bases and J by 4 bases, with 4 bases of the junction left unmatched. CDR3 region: CASSAQGGTEAFF. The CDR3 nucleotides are TGTGCCAGCAGCGCCCAGGGGGGCACTGAAGCTTTCTTT.

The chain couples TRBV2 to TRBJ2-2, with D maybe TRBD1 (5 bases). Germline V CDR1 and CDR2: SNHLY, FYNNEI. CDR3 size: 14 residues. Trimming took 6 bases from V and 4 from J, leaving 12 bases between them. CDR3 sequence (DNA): TGTGCCAGCAGGACGCAGGGATCCACCGGGGAGCTGTTTTTT. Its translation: CASRTQGSTGELFF.

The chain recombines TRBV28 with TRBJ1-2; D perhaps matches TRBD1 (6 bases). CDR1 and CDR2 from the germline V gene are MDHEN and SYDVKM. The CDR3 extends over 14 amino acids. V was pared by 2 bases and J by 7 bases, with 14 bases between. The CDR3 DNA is TGTGCCAGCAGTTTAGCAGGGGACGGCGTTGGCTACACCTTC. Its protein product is CASSLAGDGVGYTF.

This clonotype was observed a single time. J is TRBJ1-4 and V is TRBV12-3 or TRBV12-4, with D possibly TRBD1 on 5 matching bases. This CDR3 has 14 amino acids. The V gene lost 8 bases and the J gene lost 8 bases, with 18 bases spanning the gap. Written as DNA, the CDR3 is TGTGCCAGCCTTCCGTGGGGGGTAGGGGAAAAACTGTTTTTT. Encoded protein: CASLPWGVGEKLFF.

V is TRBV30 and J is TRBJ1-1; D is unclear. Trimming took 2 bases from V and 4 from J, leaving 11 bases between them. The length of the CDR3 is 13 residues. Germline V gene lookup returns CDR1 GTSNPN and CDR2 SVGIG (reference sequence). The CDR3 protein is CAWSLRTSTEAFF. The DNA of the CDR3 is TGTGCCTGGAGTCTCAGGACTAGCACTGAAGCTTTCTTT.

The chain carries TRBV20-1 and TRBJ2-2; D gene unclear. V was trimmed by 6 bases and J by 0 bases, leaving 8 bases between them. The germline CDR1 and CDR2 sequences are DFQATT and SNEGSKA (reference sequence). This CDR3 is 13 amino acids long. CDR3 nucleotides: TGCAGTGCACTTAGAGCGAACACCGGGGAGCTGTTTTTT. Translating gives CSALRANTGELFF.

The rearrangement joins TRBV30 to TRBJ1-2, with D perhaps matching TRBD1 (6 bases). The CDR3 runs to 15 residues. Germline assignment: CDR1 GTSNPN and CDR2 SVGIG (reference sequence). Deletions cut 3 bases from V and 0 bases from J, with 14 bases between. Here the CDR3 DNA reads TGTGCCTGGAGGCCCGGGACACCGGCTAACTATGGCTACACCTTC. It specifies CAWRPGTPANYGYTF.

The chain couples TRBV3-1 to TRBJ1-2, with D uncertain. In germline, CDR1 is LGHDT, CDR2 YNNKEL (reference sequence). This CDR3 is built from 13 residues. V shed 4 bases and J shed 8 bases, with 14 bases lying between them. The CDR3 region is CASSRIQTWGYTF. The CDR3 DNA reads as TGTGCCAGCAGCCGTATACAGACCTGGGGCTACACCTTC.

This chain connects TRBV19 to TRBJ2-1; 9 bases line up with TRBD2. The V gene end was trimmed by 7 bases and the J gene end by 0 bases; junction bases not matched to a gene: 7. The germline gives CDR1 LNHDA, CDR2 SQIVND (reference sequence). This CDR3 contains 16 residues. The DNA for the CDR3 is TGTGCCAGTAAGGGGTGGCGGGGGGGCTCCTACAATGAGCAGTTCTTC. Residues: CASKGWRGGSYNEQFF.

The CDR3 reads CASSIAQAGANVLTF. The CDR3 DNA sequence: TGTGCCAGTAGTATAGCGCAGGCTGGGGCCAACGTCCTGACTTTC. The chain carries TRBV19 and TRBJ2-6; D ambiguous. V gave up 1 base and J gave up 2 bases, with 6 bases separating them. The CDR3 is 15 amino acids. Germline loops: CDR1 LNHDA, CDR2 SQIVND (reference sequence).

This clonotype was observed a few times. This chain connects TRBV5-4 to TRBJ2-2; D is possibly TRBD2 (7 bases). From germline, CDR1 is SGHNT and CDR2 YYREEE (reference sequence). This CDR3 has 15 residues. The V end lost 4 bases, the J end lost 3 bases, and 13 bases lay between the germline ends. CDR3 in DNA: TGTGCCAGCAGCATTGGGGGGGCTTACACCGGGGAGCTGTTTTTT. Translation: CASSIGGAYTGELFF.